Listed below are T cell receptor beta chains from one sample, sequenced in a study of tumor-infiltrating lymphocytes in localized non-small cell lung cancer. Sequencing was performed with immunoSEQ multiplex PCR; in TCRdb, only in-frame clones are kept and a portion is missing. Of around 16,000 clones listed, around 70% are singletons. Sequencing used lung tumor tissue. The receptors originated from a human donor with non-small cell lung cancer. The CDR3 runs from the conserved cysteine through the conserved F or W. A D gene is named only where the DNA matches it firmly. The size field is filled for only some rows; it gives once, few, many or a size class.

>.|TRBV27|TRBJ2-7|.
CASSLMGVTYEQYF
TGTGCCAGCAGTTTGATGGGAGTCACCTACGAGCAGTACTTC
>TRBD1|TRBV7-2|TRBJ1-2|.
CASSSFDREQGYTF
TGTGCCAGCAGCTCATTCGACAGGGAACAGGGCTACACCTTC
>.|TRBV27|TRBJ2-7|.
CASSYAGFSSYEQYF
TGTGCCAGCAGTTACGCCGGGTTTAGCTCCTACGAGCAGTACTTC
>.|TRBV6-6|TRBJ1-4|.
CASRATGQPNEKLFF
TGTGCCAGCAGGGCAACCGGACAGCCAAATGAAAAACTGTTTTTT
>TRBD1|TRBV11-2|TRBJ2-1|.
CASSFDRGRYEQFF
TGTGCCAGCAGCTTTGACAGGGGGCGGTATGAGCAGTTCTTC
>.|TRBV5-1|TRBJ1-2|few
CASSAQGLIGGYTF
TGCGCCAGCAGTGCCCAGGGGCTAATCGGAGGCTACACCTTC
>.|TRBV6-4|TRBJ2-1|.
CASSDHTMLTLGNYNEQFF
TGTGCCAGCAGTGACCATACCATGCTGACACTGGGTAATTACAATGAGCAGTTCTTC
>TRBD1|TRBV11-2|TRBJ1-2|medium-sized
CASSLDPMTGSNYGYTF
TGTGCCAGCAGCTTAGATCCGATGACAGGGTCTAACTATGGCTACACCTTC
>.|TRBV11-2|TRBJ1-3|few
CASSSMRSPHSGNTIYF
TGTGCCAGCAGCTCAATGAGGTCACCACACTCTGGAAACACCATATATTTT
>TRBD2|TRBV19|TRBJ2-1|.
CASSTRGGINEQFF
TGTGCCAGTAGTACTCGGGGGGGAATCAATGAGCAGTTCTTC
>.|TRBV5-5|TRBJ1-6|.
CASTRDQVFSPLHF
TGTGCCAGCACTAGGGATCAAGTGTTTTCACCCCTCCACTTT
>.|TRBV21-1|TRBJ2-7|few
CASSRTDHEQYF
TGTGCCAGCAGCAGGACAGACCACGAGCAGTACTTC
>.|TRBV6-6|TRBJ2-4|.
CASSYRIAKNIQYF
TGTGCCAGCAGTTACCGTATAGCCAAAAACATTCAGTACTTC
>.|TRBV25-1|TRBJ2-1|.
CASSEILWTDSYNEQFF
TGTGCCAGCAGTGAAATTCTTTGGACAGACTCCTACAATGAGCAGTTCTTC
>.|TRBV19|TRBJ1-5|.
CASSMDGTGLNQPQHF
TGTGCCAGTAGTATGGACGGGACGGGCCTTAATCAGCCCCAGCATTTT
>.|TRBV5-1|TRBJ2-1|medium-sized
CASSPSRGALNVNEQFF
TGCGCCAGCAGCCCAAGTCGGGGCGCCCTCAATGTCAATGAGCAGTTCTTC
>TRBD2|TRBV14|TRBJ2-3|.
CASSQRGSRGGLRTDTQYF
TGTGCCAGCAGCCAAAGAGGCTCGCGGGGGGGTTTACGCACAGATACGCAGTATTTT
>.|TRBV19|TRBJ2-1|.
CASSRRVNEQFF
TGTGCCAGTAGCCGCCGGGTCAATGAGCAGTTCTTC
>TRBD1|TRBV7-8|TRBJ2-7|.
CASGDRGLSREQYF
TGTGCCAGCGGTGACAGGGGGCTTTCTCGTGAGCAGTACTTC
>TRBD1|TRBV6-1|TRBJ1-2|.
CASREGQRYGYTF
TGTGCCAGCAGAGAGGGACAGCGCTATGGCTACACCTTC
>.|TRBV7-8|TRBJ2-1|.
CASSETGALLGNEQFF
TGTGCCAGCAGCGAGACGGGGGCCCTCCTTGGTAATGAGCAGTTCTTC
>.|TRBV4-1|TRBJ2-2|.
CASSHLLGGQGPGELFF
TGCGCCAGCAGCCATTTGTTGGGAGGGCAGGGGCCCGGGGAGCTGTTTTTT
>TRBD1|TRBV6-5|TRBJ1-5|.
CASSKTGTQPQHF
TGTGCCAGCAGTAAGACAGGGACTCAGCCCCAGCATTTT
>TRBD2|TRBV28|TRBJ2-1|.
CASMASGSSYNEQFF
TGTGCCAGCATGGCTAGCGGGAGCTCCTACAATGAGCAGTTCTTC
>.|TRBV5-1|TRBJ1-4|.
CASSLGPRGTTNEKLFF
TGCGCCAGCAGCTTGGGCCCCCGGGGGACAACTAATGAAAAACTGTTTTTT
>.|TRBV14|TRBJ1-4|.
CASSQVWGARRSNEKLFF
TGTGCCAGCAGCCAAGTATGGGGGGCGAGGAGATCTAATGAAAAACTGTTTTTT
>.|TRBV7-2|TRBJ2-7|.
CASSWAGDSYEQYF
TGTGCCAGCAGCTGGGCAGGGGACTCCTACGAGCAGTACTTC
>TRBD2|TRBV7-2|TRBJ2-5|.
CASSLDWTSGGQETQYF
TGTGCCAGCAGCTTAGACTGGACTAGCGGGGGCCAAGAGACCCAGTACTTC
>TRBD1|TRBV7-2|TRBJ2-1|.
CASSLRDSDHNEQFF
TGTGCCAGCAGCCTTCGGGACAGCGACCACAATGAGCAGTTCTTC
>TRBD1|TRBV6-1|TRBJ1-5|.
CASKLETGGSQPQHF
TGTGCCAGCAAGCTGGAGACAGGGGGCTCTCAGCCCCAGCATTTT
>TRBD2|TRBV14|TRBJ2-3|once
CASSQGDYSSDTQYF
TGTGCCAGCAGCCAGGGGGACTATTCATCGGATACGCAGTATTTT
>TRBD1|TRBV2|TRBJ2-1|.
CASSPDRVPNNEQFF
TGTGCCAGCAGTCCGGACAGGGTCCCTAACAATGAGCAGTTCTTC
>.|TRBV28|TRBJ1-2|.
CASSYRAGGYTF
TGTGCCAGCAGCTACAGGGCCGGTGGCTACACCTTC
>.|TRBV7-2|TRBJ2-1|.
CASSASEGNEQFF
TGTGCCAGCAGCGCCTCGGAGGGCAATGAGCAGTTCTTC
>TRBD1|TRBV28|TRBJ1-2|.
CASSFPRQGLPYGYTF
TGTGCCAGCAGTTTCCCCAGACAGGGTCTCCCCTATGGCTACACCTTC
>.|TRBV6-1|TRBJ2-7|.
CALGQGSSYEQYF
TGTGCCCTGGGGCAAGGTAGCTCCTACGAGCAGTACTTC
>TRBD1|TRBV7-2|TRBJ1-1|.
CASSIQTGGKGTEAFF
TGTGCCAGCAGCATACAGACAGGGGGTAAGGGCACTGAAGCTTTCTTT
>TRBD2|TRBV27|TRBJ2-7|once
CASSYASSGYYEQYF
TGTGCCAGCAGTTACGCGTCTAGCGGGTACTACGAGCAGTACTTC
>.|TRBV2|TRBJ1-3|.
CASSELAGNTIYF
TGTGCCAGCAGTGAACTGGCTGGAAACACCATATATTTT
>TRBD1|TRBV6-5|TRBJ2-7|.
CASSRDRAYEQYF
TGTGCCAGCAGCCGGGACAGGGCCTACGAGCAGTACTTC
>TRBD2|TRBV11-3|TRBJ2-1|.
CASSSSGTSGGKNNEQFF
TGTGCCAGCAGCTCGTCCGGGACTAGCGGGGGAAAGAACAATGAGCAGTTCTTC
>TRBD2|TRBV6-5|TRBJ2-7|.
CASSYGGRAIYEQYF
TGTGCCAGCAGTTACGGCGGGAGGGCCATATACGAGCAGTACTTC
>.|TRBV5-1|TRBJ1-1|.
CASTHGGNTEAFF
TGCGCCAGCACCCACGGGGGGAACACTGAAGCTTTCTTT
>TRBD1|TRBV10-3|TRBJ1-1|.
CAISRGTGVSTEAFF
TGTGCCATCAGTCGCGGGACAGGGGTTAGCACTGAAGCTTTCTTT
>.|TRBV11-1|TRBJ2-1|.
CASSLAGRDNEQFF
TGTGCCAGCAGCTTAGCGGGGAGAGATAATGAGCAGTTCTTC
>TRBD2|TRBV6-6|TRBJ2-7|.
CASSYGRGGYEQYF
TGTGCCAGCAGTTATGGGCGGGGGGGCTACGAGCAGTACTTC
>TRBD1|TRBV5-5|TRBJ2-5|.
CASSQVTGGGKTQYF
TGTGCCAGCAGCCAGGTTACAGGGGGCGGGAAGACCCAGTACTTC
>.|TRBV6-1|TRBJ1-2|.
CGVIWGLDGYTF
TGTGGGGTGATTTGGGGATTGGATGGCTACACCTTC
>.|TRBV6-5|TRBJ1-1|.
CASILPGVTEAFF
TGTGCCAGCATTTTGCCTGGGGTCACTGAAGCTTTCTTT
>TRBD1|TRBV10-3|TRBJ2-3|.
CAISESARTGSIPYF
TGTGCCATCAGTGAGTCGGCTCGGACAGGGTCTATACCGTATTTT
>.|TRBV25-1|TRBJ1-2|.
CASSSGFLAYGYTF
TGTGCCAGCAGCTCCGGGTTCCTAGCCTATGGCTACACCTTC
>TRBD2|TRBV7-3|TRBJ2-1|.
CASSLKDGLPSGRINEQFF
TGTGCCAGCAGCTTAAAAGATGGACTGCCTAGCGGGAGGATCAATGAGCAGTTCTTC
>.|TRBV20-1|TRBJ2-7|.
CSASFQVGLYF
TGCAGTGCTAGTTTTCAGGTGGGGTTGTACTTC
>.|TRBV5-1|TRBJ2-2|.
CASSAGTPHTGELFF
TGCGCCAGCAGCGCCGGGACACCTCACACCGGGGAGCTGTTTTTT
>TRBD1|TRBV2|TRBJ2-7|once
CASREDPGTASYEQYF
TGTGCCAGCAGAGAAGACCCCGGGACAGCGTCCTACGAGCAGTACTTC